The clone carrying this TCR beta chain was detected only a few times. Its antigen is not identified. This entry is derived from a study of T-cell memory formation after mild COVID-19. The study's findings and limits: Contracting clones from day 15 to 85 had balanced CD4/CD8; later expanders favoured CD4+. The SARS-CoV-2 specificity of second-wave clones reaching peak at day 37 remained unverified. CD4+ contracting clones were found mainly in CM and EM, and CD8+ ones in EMRA.

Constant-segment-primed 5'RACE gave TCR alpha and TCR beta cDNA libraries with sample barcodes and UMIs. MiXCR, applied by TCRdb to the 5' RACE reads, yields one record per CDR3 protein. The table shows nearly 200,000 distinct CDR3 sequences, with around 19% occurring only once. Specimen: PBMCs or a T cell subset sorted from them (not recorded which). The sequence derives from an adult woman who had mild COVID-19 (a few samples of this study predate the infection). Cell type and time point are not known.

The CDR3: CASSKQRDYGYTF. CDR3 coding DNA: TGTGCCAGCAGTAAACAGCGAGACTATGGCTACACCTTC. The J gene is TRBJ1-2, the V gene TRBV6-6, with D unresolved. Germline CDR1 reads MNHNY; CDR2 reads SVGAGI (reference sequence). The V and J ends lost 5 bases and 3 bases respectively, with 10 bases between them. This CDR3 is 13 amino acids long.